Here is one T cell receptor beta chain with its context. Its cognate antigen has yet to be identified. Base qualities are not at hand, and no much larger clone is one base apart. This record comes from a study of cytomegalovirus exposure and HLA in healthy donors (TCRdb year 2017). Regarding the research as a whole: According to an earlier analysis of a few hundred of the donors, about 180 million T cells yielded 117 million unique TCR beta sequences and about 300 Gb of sequence data. Approximately 310 gigabases of sequencing data and around 80 million unique TCR sequences made up an early release that covered approximately 700 HLA-typed donors. The study aimed to test whether signatures of past pathogen exposure could be identified by cataloging public T cell receptors. HLA typing covered class I and class II loci at four-digit resolution. All discovery cohort repertoires had been generated using a single sequencing platform. Along with the roughly 610-subject first cohort, a separate validation cohort of over a hundred different subjects was used. Because of strong linkage in the cohort, roughly five DR-DQ haplotypes were treated as single units for association and clustering. To predict cytomegalovirus infection status, the study brought together high-throughput TCR immunosequencing, statistical association of individual TCRs with disease status, and machine learning. In a later genetic analysis, genome-wide SNP genotypes for about three fifths of the 666 donors were used, and that subset was treated as a discovery cohort. The number of typed donors differed by locus: roughly 620-640 for A, B, C, DRB1 and DQB1; approximately 520 for DQA1; around 610 for DPA1; and 400 to 480 for DPB1. A later analysis re-examined previously published TCR beta repertoires from 600 to 700 donors and added high-resolution HLA genotyping to investigate patterns of TCR occurrence. To decide whether each TCR beta V gene segment behaved as functional or pseudogenic, an earlier analysis of some 570 of the donors relied on high-throughput TCR beta sequencing. In the later analysis, no new phenotypic data were used to find candidate immune exposures; instead, reliance was placed on TCR beta sequences and their occurrence across donors. Among some 400 genotyped donors of the cohort, an average of approximately 250,000 unique TCR beta nucleotide sequences were sequenced per donor, roughly 18% of them non-productive. Among the 398 genotyped donors, approximately 81% belonged to the genetic ancestry cluster associated with self-reported Caucasian donors. Donor age, sex, ethnicity and CMV serostatus were collected together with the repertoire data. Using immunosequencing, the study profiled T cell repertoires from about 620 subjects and related those repertoires to cytomegalovirus serostatus. Summary of the overall study and its limitations: According to a later genetic analysis, donors in an Asian-associated ancestry cluster had fewer N-insertions in productive TCRs than the roughly 700-donor mean. The presence/absence analyses assumed that sequencing depth was roughly uniform across donors, and that assumption may not be true. In a later analysis, most CMV-associated TCR beta chains were found to appear HLA-restricted, with HLA associations seemingly driven largely by CMV exposure. According to the authors, the approach could potentially be generalized to other disease states and immunological phenotypes. Because HLA typing was unavailable for some donors at each locus, only the typed subset was used in association tests. The study gave a list of some 150 TCR beta chains associated with cytomegalovirus. According to a later analysis, TCR association rates differed among HLA loci, with DRB1 alleles showing the most associated TCRs and HLA-C alleles showing the fewest. A few of the identified cytomegalovirus-associated TCR beta chains were confirmed in vitro to be specific for cytomegalovirus antigens. Linkage disequilibrium might explain the correlated functional status among segregating V segments, but an unknown experimental factor could not be ruled out. Because counts were too low, approximately 15 rarely observed V segments, including chromosome 9 orphons, were excluded from the earlier analysis of around 640 of the donors. When HLA alleles, especially DR and DQ, strongly co-occurred, TCR associations were difficult to assign to individual alleles. In a later genetic analysis, a missense DCLRE1C variant was associated with V-gene and J-gene trimming of TCR beta chains, and the association was replicated in an independent cohort. A later analysis found that HLA-associated TCR beta chains were more clonally expanded and had lower generation probabilities than equally common non-associated chains. Broadly in line with IMGT annotations, most TCR beta V segments showed up in productive rearrangements about 87% or about 30% of the time in an earlier analysis of approximately 600 of the donors. A group of highly shared sequence variants was considered likely to be a technical artifact of the sequencing pipeline. The classifier was reported to diagnose cytomegalovirus status with high specificity and sensitivity in both the original and validation cohorts. A further reported finding was that TCR beta sequences accurately predicted the HLA-A and HLA-B alleles for most subjects in the first cohort. The cohort was sequenced for TCR beta chains only, and without alpha or paired-chain data the features that could be detected were limited. For the cohort, immune exposure information was limited to CMV serostatus. In a later analysis, some 17,000 TCR beta sequences were associated with specific HLA alleles at a false discovery rate of 0.05. A later analysis reported that several top co-occurrence clusters appeared linked to parvovirus B19, influenza, CMV and Epstein-Barr virus. Most TCR sequences were seen in very few donors, while some public TCRs were found in many individuals.

Preparation of the library involved the immunoSEQ multiplex PCR assay. The multiplex PCR relied on a mix of 60 forward primers for TCR Vbeta segments and 13 reverse primers for TCR Jbeta segments. The CDR3 region of rearranged TCR beta genes was amplified from genomic DNA by a multiplex PCR assay. On the Illumina HiSeq System, the amplified TCR beta libraries were sequenced as 87-base-pair reads. On the study's bioinformatics: A later analysis tallied tens of millions of unique TCR beta chains across the approximately 670 repertoires, and around 12 million of those chains were shared by two or more donors. A nearest-neighbor algorithm error-corrected the raw reads and collapsed the reads into unique sequences, merging closely related sequences to remove PCR and sequencing errors. Alignment of CDR3 sequences to IMGT reference sequences was used to assign V, D and J gene segments. Each retained sequence needed at least a six-nucleotide match to both a V gene segment and a J gene segment. A rearrangement was called productive if the CDR3 had no stop codons and remained in frame with V and J, and every other rearrangement was called non-productive. CDR3 was defined according to IMGT convention as the region running from the second conserved V-encoded cysteine to the conserved J-encoded phenylalanine. The earlier analysis of fewer than 700 of the donors excluded sequences that lacked an unambiguous match to a single V gene segment. An earlier analysis of 550 to 650 of the donors classified V segments as functional when productive rearrangements were above 56.7% and as segregating when the standard deviation between donors was above 5%. A statistical classification framework was developed to diagnose cytomegalovirus status using the catalog of TCR beta chain sequences. V and J gene assignment, in a later analysis, came from comparing TCR nucleotide sequences with IMGT/GENE-DB human TR gene sequences. Using the TCRdist pipeline, a later analysis assigned CDR3 sequences along with most-parsimonious VDJ recombination scenarios. A later analysis defined each TCR beta chain by its CDR3 amino acid sequence plus V-gene family, and excluded reads lacking a unique V-gene family. A later analysis removed 500 to 600 highly shared, low-generation-probability nucleotide sequences to deal with suspected cross-contamination and a sequencing artifact. A later analysis calculated a clonal expansion index for each public chain from normalized within-repertoire ranks of inferred template counts. A later analysis computed generation probabilities with a VDJ recombination model fitted to out-of-frame rearrangements, and checked the results against IGoR. In a later analysis, hypergeometric tests were used to score TCR-TCR, TCR-HLA and TCR-CMV co-occurrence, with a repertoire-size bias correction applied to TCR pairs. In a later analysis, false discovery rates were estimated by permuting HLA or CMV assignments 20 times. A later analysis grouped co-occurring TCRs with DBSCAN, adding TCRdist sequence similarity when clustering within HLA-allele-positive subsets. Repertoires with fewer than 30,000 or more than 120,000 public chains, plus five repertoires with anomalous nucleotide sharing, were excluded from co-occurrence clustering. The source is immuneACCESS, and TCRdb retained only in-frame sequences with V and J called. Part of the clones is not carried over; for the studies checked, unresolved V genes explain less than half of this, and the remainder is unexplained. Clone size and V and J calls were adopted from that table, with D and trimming inferred from the DNA. This sample gives fewer than 200,000 clones in total; roughly 70% of them show up just once. The top ten clones comprise about 5.4% of the sample.

The cohort comprised 550 to 700 healthy bone marrow donors. At the time of sampling, every cohort member was nominally healthy, though immune exposures that went unrecorded were likely present. The donor tested CMV seropositive, placing the donor among the 250 to 300 seropositive members of the cohort. A peripheral blood sample was collected from each donor, and TCR beta sequencing was performed on peripheral blood mononuclear cells. Genomic DNA extraction from the blood cell samples was performed with the Qiagen DNeasy Blood Extraction Kit. Sequences were obtained from PBMCs. This receptor was identified in a woman under 30 in good health and CMV-seropositive.

The CDR3 is CATRGQIYNEQFF. The nucleotide sequence reads as follows: TGTGCCACGCGTGGACAGATCTACAATGAGCAGTTCTTC. The chain employs TRBV7-2 and TRBJ2-1, with TRBD1 perhaps the D gene, on 6 matching bases. Taken from cysteine to phenylalanine, the CDR3 has 13 residues. The only DNA kept is the CDR3, 39 bases in frame from the first base. From a lookup of the germline V gene, CDR1 and CDR2 are SGHTA and FQGNSA. The junction shows trimming of 10 bases on V and 3 bases on J, plus 13 bases between the germline ends.